This T cell receptor beta chain stems from a study of OX40 agonist ivuxolimab in advanced cancers. The repertoire was sequenced with immunoSEQ multiplex PCR; TCRdb's copy has only in-frame clones and lacks some. This table holds about 64,000 clones, roughly 80% found once. V was pared by 6 bases and J by 4 bases, with 7 bases of the junction left unmatched. In germline, CDR1 is KGHSH, CDR2 LQKENI. The CDR3 has 15 amino acids. The sequencing here drew on CD4+ or CD8+ T cells sorted from blood, taken in a trial of the OX40 agonist ivuxolimab. This receptor was taken from an adult with an advanced solid tumor such as melanoma, head and neck, liver or kidney cancer. The chain carries TRBV18 and TRBJ2-3; 10 bases agree with TRBD1. The CDR3 sequence is CASSRQGALADTQYF. The CDR3 nucleotides are TGTGCCAGCTCGCGACAGGGGGCGCTCGCAGATACGCAGTATTTT.